Shown below are 9 T cell receptor beta chains from a single sample sequenced in a study of Ad26.COV2.S vaccination and SARS-CoV-2 variants. Treatment given: around 19 received Ad26.COV2.S at low or high dose, single or two shots; about 5 received placebo; per-sample allocation not given. The samples date from day 63 after the first vaccine or placebo injection. Clones were read by immunoSEQ multiplex PCR, and TCRdb kept only the in-frame ones, dropping some. The sample has about 400,000 clones; roughly nine tenths are singletons. This specimen was peripheral blood, taken in a trial of Ad26.COV2.S vaccine versus placebo. The receptors shown here come from a person aged 18-60 years who received the Ad26.COV2.S COVID-19 vaccine or a placebo.

The rearrangement uses TRBV7-6 and TRBJ1-4, with D unresolved. The CDR3 is made up of 15 amino acids. V was clipped by 4 bases and J by 5 bases, with 14 bases between them. Germline CDR1 SGHVS, CDR2 FNYEAQ. The CDR3 sequence is CASSSSSHLNEKLFF. The CDR3 coding sequence is TGTGCCAGCAGCTCGTCCTCTCACTTAAATGAAAAACTGTTTTTT.

The chain carries TRBV6-6 and TRBJ1-1; D gene ambiguous. Germline V gives CDR1 MNHNY, CDR2 SVGAGI (reference sequence). The CDR3 is 12 residues long. Trimming pared 2 bases from V and 3 bases from J, leaving 4 bases between. Here the CDR3 DNA reads TGTGCCAGCAGTTACGAGGACACTGAAGCTTTCTTT. Protein product: CASSYEDTEAFF.

This clone has only one observation. This sequence joins TRBV23-1 and TRBJ2-1; D possibly corresponds to TRBD1 (6 bases). TRBV23-1 is an ORF, and what it does is uncertain. The length of the CDR3 is 13 residues. V was pared by 4 bases and J by 11 bases, with 15 bases between. CDR3 nucleotides: TGCGCCAGCAGTCGTCGCCAGGGGATTCAGCAGTTCTTC. Its translation: CASSRRQGIQQFF.

The rearrangement links TRBV10-2 to TRBJ2-5, with 9 bases identical to TRBD2. Trimming took 6 bases from V and 1 from J; bases not matched to a gene: 6. The germline V gene has CDR1 WSHSY and CDR2 SAAADI. CDR3 length: 15 amino acids. The CDR3 loop reads CASRFSGSLQETQYF. The CDR3 bases are TGCGCCAGCAGATTTAGCGGGAGCCTCCAAGAGACCCAGTACTTC.

The chain joins TRBV6-5 to TRBJ2-1; 8 nucleotides match TRBD2. The CDR3 runs to 14 residues. CDR1 and CDR2 from the germline V gene are MNHEY and SVGAGI. V lost 6 bases and J lost 2; bases outside the gene matches: 3. The CDR3 is CASRRGDPYNEQFF. In nucleotides, the CDR3 is TGTGCCAGCAGGCGGGGGGATCCCTACAATGAGCAGTTCTTC.

The J gene is TRBJ1-5, the V gene TRBV10-1, with D possibly matching TRBD1 (5 bases). The CDR3 contains 13 residues. Germline V gene data show CDR1 as WNHNN and CDR2 as SYGVQD (reference sequence). The V and J ends lost 3 bases and 6 bases respectively, with 9 bases between them. Written as DNA, the CDR3 is TGCGCCAGCAGTGAAATGCAGGGTCAGCCCCAGCATTTT. This gives the protein CASSEMQGQPQHF.

The genes are TRBV3-1 (or the pseudogene TRBV3-2) and TRBJ2-7; D gene uncertain. V shed 4 bases and J shed 3 bases, with 10 bases lying between them. Per the germline V gene, CDR1 is LGHDT and CDR2 is YNNKEL (reference sequence). The CDR3 covers 13 residues. CDR3 residues: CASSLGLDYEQYF. The CDR3 DNA reads as TGTGCCAGCAGCCTCGGGCTGGACTACGAGCAGTACTTC.

The genes are TRBV18 and TRBJ1-1, with 7 nucleotides matching TRBD1. The CDR3 totals 15 residues. Germline-derived CDR1 and CDR2 are KGHSH and LQKENI. Trimming took 4 bases from V and 2 from J; bases not matched to a gene: 7. DNA of the CDR3: TGTGCCAGCTCACTTAGACAGGGCGATAACACTGAAGCTTTCTTT. It codes for CASSLRQGDNTEAFF.

The chain recombines TRBV12-3 or TRBV12-4 with TRBJ2-5; 10 nucleotides line up with TRBD2. The CDR3 is made up of 13 amino acids. V shed 5 bases and J 4 bases; nucleotides not matched to a gene: 1. The CDR3 region has the DNA TGTGCCAGCAGTGCTAGCGGGGGAGAGACCCAGTACTTC. Amino acid sequence: CASSASGGETQYF.